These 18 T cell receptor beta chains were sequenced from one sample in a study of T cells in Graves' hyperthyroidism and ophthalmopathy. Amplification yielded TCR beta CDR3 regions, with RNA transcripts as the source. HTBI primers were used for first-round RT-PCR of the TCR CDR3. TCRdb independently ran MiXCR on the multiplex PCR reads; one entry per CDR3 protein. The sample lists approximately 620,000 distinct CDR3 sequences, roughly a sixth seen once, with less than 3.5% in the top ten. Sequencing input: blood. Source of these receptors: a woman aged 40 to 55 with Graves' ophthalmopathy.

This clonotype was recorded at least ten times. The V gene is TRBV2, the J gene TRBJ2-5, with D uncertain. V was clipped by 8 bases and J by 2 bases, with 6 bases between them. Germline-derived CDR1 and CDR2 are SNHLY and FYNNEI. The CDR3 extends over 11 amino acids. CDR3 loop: CASRLQETQYF. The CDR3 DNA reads TGTGCCAGCCGGTTACAAGAGACCCAGTACTTC.

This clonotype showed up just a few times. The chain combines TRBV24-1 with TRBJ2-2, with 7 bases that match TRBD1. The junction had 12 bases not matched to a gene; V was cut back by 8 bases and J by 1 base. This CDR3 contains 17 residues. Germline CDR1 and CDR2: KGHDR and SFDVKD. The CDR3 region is CATTYRRGTVNTGELFF. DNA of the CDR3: TGTGCCACCACTTACCGGAGAGGGACAGTGAACACCGGGGAGCTGTTTTTT.

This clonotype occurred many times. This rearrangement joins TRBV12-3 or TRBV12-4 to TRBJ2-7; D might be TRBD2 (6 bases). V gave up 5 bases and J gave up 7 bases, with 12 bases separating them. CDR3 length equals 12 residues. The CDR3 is CASSQEGFEQYF. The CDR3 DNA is TGTGCCAGCAGTCAGGAGGGCTTTGAGCAGTACTTC.

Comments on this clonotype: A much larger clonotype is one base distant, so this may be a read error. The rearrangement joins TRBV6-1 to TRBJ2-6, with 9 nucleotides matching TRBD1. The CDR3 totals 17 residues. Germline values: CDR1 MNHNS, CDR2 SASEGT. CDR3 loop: CASSGDRVISVANVLTF. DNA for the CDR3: TGTGCCAGCAGTGGGGACAGGGTTATCTCTGTGGCCAACGTCCTGACTTTC.

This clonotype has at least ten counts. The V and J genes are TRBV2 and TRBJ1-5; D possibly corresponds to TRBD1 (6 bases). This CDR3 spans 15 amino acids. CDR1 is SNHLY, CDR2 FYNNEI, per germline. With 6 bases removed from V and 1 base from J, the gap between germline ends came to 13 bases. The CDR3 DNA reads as TGTGCCAGCAGGTTCCGGGACAACAGCAATCAGCCCCAGCATTTT. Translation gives CASRFRDNSNQPQHF.

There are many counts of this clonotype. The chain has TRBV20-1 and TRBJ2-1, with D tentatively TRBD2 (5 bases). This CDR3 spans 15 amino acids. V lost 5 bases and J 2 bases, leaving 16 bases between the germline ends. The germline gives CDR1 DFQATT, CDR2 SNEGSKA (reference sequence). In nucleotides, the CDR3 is TGCAGTGCTGGGGTAGCGCGAAGTCCCTACAATGAGCAGTTCTTC. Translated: CSAGVARSPYNEQFF.

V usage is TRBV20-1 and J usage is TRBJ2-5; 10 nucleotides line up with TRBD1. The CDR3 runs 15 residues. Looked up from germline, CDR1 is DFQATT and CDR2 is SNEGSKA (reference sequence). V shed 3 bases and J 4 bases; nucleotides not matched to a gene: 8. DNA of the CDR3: TGCAGTGCTAGGAGGCTTCGGACAGGGGGAGAGACCCAGTACTTC. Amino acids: CSARRLRTGGETQYF.

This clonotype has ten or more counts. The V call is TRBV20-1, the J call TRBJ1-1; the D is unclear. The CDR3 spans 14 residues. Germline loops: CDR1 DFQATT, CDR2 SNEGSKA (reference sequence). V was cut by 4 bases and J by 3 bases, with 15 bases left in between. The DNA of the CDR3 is TGCAGTGCTAAAAAGGGCAGGAGGGACACTGAAGCTTTCTTT. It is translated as CSAKKGRRDTEAFF.

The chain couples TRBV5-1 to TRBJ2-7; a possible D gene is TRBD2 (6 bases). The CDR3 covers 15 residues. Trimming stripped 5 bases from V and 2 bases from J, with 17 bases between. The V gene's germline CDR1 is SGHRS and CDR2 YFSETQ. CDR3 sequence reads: CASRIHPGVAYEQYF. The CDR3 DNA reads TGCGCCAGCAGAATACACCCGGGAGTTGCCTACGAGCAGTACTTC.

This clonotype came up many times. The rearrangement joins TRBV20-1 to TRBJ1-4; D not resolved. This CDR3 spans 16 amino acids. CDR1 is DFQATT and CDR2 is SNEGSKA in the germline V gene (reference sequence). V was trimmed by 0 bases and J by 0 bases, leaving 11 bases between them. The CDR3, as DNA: TGCAGTGCTAGAGATGACGCACCCTCAACTAATGAAAAACTGTTTTTT. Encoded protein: CSARDDAPSTNEKLFF.

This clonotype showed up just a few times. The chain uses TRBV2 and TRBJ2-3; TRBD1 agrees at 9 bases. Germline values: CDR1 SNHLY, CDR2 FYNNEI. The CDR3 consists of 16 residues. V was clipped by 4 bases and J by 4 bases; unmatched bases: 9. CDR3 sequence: CASSGGGQGRSDTQYF. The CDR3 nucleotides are TGTGCCAGCAGTGGTGGCGGACAGGGGCGCTCAGATACGCAGTATTTT.

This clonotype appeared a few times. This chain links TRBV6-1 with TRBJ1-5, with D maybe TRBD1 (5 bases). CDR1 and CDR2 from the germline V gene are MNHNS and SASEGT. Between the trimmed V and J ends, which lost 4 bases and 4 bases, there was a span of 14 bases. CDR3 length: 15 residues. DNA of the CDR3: TGTGCCAGCAGTGTTGCCGGGACTGGAAATCAGCCCCAGCATTTT. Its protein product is CASSVAGTGNQPQHF.

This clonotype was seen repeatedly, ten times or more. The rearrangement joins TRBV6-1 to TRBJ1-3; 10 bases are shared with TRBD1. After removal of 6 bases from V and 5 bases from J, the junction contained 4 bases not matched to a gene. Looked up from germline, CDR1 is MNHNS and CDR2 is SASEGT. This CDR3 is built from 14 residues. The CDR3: CASRDRGIRNTIYF. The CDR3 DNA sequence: TGTGCCAGCAGGGACAGGGGGATTCGAAACACCATATATTTT.

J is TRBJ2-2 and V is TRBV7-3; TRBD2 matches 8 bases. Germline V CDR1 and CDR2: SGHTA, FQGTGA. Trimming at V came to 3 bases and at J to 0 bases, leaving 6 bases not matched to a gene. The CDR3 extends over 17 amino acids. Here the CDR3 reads CASSFQAGVPNTGELFF. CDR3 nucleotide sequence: TGTGCCAGCAGCTTCCAAGCGGGAGTGCCGAACACCGGGGAGCTGTTTTTT.

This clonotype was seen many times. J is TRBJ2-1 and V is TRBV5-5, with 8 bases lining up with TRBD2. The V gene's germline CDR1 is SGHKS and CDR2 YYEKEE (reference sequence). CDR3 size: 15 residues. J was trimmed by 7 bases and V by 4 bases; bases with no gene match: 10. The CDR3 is CASSQGTRADNEQFF. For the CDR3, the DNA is TGTGCCAGCAGCCAAGGGACTAGGGCGGATAATGAGCAGTTCTTC.

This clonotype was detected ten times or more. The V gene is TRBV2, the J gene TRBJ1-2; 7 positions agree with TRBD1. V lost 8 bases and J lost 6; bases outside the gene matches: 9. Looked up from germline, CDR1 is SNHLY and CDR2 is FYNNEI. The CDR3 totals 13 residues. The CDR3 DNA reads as TGTGCCAGCGAAACAGGGGACCGGCATGGCTACACCTTC. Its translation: CASETGDRHGYTF.

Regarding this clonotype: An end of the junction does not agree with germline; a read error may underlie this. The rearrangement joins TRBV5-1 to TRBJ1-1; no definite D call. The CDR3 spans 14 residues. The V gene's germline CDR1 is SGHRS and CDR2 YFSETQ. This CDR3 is CASSLSVTTPEAFF. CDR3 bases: TGTGCCAGCAGCTTAAGTGTCACTACCCCTGAAGCTTTCTTT.

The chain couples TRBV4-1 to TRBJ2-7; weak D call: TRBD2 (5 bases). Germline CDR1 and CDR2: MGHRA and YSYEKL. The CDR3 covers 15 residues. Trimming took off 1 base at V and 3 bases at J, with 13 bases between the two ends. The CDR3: CASSQVALANYEQYF. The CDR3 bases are TGCGCCAGCAGCCAAGTGGCTCTAGCCAACTACGAGCAGTACTTC.